Reported below is one TCR beta chain. This specimen belongs to a study of blood T cell repertoires in COVID-19. Study context: The United States, Italy and Spain provided the acute and convalescent COVID-19 samples. Nucleic acid was either cDNA or gDNA, and it came from T cells, B-cell-depleted T cells, or PBMCs.

The method was immunoSEQ multiplex PCR; TCRdb's version includes in-frame clones alone and lacks a portion of them. The sample includes under 60,000 clones, roughly 85% seen only once; the top ten take under 30%. The CDR3 has 15 amino acids. CDR1 is LNHNV, CDR2 YYDKDF, per germline (reference sequence). Trimming stripped 3 bases from V and 6 bases from J, with 18 bases between. This TCR derives from a man aged 65 to 85 with acute or convalescent COVID-19. Specimen: peripheral blood. This chain links TRBV15 with TRBJ2-7; D possibly corresponds to TRBD1 (6 bases). The CDR3 nucleotides are TGTGCCACCAGCAGGCCCGGGGCAGGGGATGGCGAGCAGTACTTC. Protein sequence: CATSRPGAGDGEQYF.